This T cell receptor beta chain was identified in a study of T-cell reconstitution after alpha-beta-depleted transplantation in children. It was with unique molecular identifiers that the TCRbeta library was prepared. TCRdb used MiXCR to reprocess the PCR reads, holding one entry per CDR3 protein. The data hold about 360,000 distinct CDR3 sequences, with roughly 15% observed a single time. Germline lookup yields CDR1 SNHLY and CDR2 FYNNEI. V was trimmed by 5 bases and J by 4 bases, leaving 12 bases between them. This CDR3 is built from 13 residues. The chain combines TRBV2 with TRBJ2-7; perhaps TRBD1 as D (6 bases). This receptor was taken from a human donor who donated a stem cell graft to a child with Fanconi anemia. Sequencing used PBMCs, obtained from the stem cell graft. In nucleotides, the CDR3 is TGTGCCAGCAGTTCCGGGACAATTTACGAGCAGTACTTC. Protein sequence: CASSSGTIYEQYF.